Presented here are 25 T cell receptor beta chains from one specimen sequenced in a study of graft-versus-host responses after intestinal transplantation (TCRdb year 2021). The library relied on the immunoSEQ multiplex PCR assay. The table comes from immuneACCESS by way of TCRdb, which keeps in-frame sequences with V and J called. Part of the clones is missing from these tables; in studies checked, under half for an unresolved V gene and the rest for unknown reasons. For this sample there are about 97,000 clones; just under 95% appear just once. Clones ranked in the top ten supply approximately 0.069% of the sample. The sample's time point label is to be understood as: cells obtained before transplantation from donor or recipient. The antigens for these receptors are not known. The sample was unstimulated CD8+ T cells sorted from spleen or lymph node cells, taken before transplant. These receptors were obtained from a human donor who was the organ donor for an intestinal transplant.

The genes are TRBV9 and TRBJ2-3; D unclear. CDR3 size: 13 residues. Trimming removed 3 bases at V and 4 bases at J, with 9 bases between. Germline lookup yields CDR1 SGDLS and CDR2 YYNGEE. Written as DNA, the CDR3 is TGTGCCAGCAGCGCATTCGGAGCAGATACGCAGTATTTT. Protein: CASSAFGADTQYF.

Worth noting for this clone: At the DNA level, this CDR3 is encoded by other sequences in the same sample as well. This chain joins TRBV9 and TRBJ2-1; D perhaps matches TRBD1 (5 bases). CDR1 is SGDLS, CDR2 YYNGEE, per germline. The CDR3 spans 16 residues. Trimming left V 0 bases short and J 0 bases short, with 10 bases between. In nucleotides, the CDR3 is TGTGCCAGCAGCGTAGGGGGCGGTAGCTCCTACAATGAGCAGTTCTTC. Amino acid sequence: CASSVGGGSSYNEQFF.

This chain links TRBV6-1 with TRBJ1-2; D remains unclear. Germline V lookup: CDR1 MNHNS, CDR2 SASEGT. The CDR3 is made up of 15 amino acids. The germline V and J ends were trimmed by 2 bases and 2 bases, with 12 bases remaining between them. CDR3 nucleotide sequence: TGTGCCAGCAGTGAATTCGTCAGGAGGAACTATGGCTACACCTTC. This gives the protein CASSEFVRRNYGYTF.

The chain recombines TRBV7-3 with TRBJ2-7; 7 nucleotides align to TRBD1. Looked up from germline, CDR1 is SGHTA and CDR2 is FQGTGA. The CDR3 sequence is 15 residues long. V was clipped by 0 bases and J by 2 bases; unmatched bases: 4. The CDR3 sequence is CASSLTGTATYEQYF. DNA for the CDR3: TGTGCCAGCAGCTTAACCGGGACAGCGACCTACGAGCAGTACTTC. Using reference TRBV7-3 and TRBJ2-7 for the parts outside the CDR3, the full variable domain is GAGVSQTPSNKVTEKGKYVELRCDPISGHTALYWYRQSLGQGPEFLIYFQGTGAADDSGLPNDRFFAVRPEGSVSTLKIQRTERGDSAVYLCASSLTGTATYEQYFGPGTRLTVT.

The rearrangement links TRBV6-5 to TRBJ2-5; 7 nucleotides line up with TRBD1. The CDR3 sequence is 14 residues long. V trimming: 0 bases; J trimming: 4 bases; junction bases outside the gene matches: 2. CDR1 and CDR2 from the germline V gene are MNHEY and SVGAGI. The CDR3 DNA follows: TGTGCCAGCAGTTACTCAGGGGGCGCAGAGACCCAGTACTTC. This encodes CASSYSGGAETQYF.

The chain uses TRBV27 and TRBJ2-7; possible D gene TRBD1, 6 bases. The CDR3 totals 14 residues. CDR1 and CDR2 (germline): MNHEY, SMNVEV (reference sequence). Trimming shortened V by 3 bases and J by 7 bases, and 16 bases separated the two germline ends. The CDR3 sequence: CASSFTGINREQYF. CDR3 nucleotides: TGTGCCAGCAGTTTTACAGGGATTAACAGGGAGCAGTACTTC.

J is TRBJ2-5 and V is TRBV10-2, with 9 bases fitting TRBD2. V lost 2 bases and J lost 4; bases outside the gene matches: 5. This CDR3 region has 15 residues. Germline V lookup: CDR1 WSHSY, CDR2 SAAADI. The CDR3 spells CASSEVSGGRETQYF. In DNA, the CDR3 is TGCGCCAGCAGTGAGGTTAGCGGGGGCCGAGAGACCCAGTACTTC.

The chain joins TRBV28 to TRBJ1-4; tentatively, D is TRBD1 (6 bases). V lost 3 bases to trimming and J lost 8 bases, with 16 bases between them. CDR3 length: 15 amino acids. CDR1 and CDR2 from the germline V gene are MDHEN and SYDVKM. CDR3 DNA: TGTGCCAGCAGTTTTGGGTACAGGGTGCGCGAAAAACTGTTTTTT. It specifies CASSFGYRVREKLFF. The full variable domain, with the rest looked up from reference TRBV28 and TRBJ1-4, is DVKVTQSSRYLVKRTGEKVFLECVQDMDHENMFWYRQDPGLGLRLIYFSYDVKMKEKGDIPEGYSVSREKKERFSLILESASTNQTSMYLCASSFGYRVREKLFFGSGTQLSVL.

The chain combines TRBV7-8 with TRBJ2-5, with D unresolved. Germline CDR1 is SGHVS and CDR2 is FQNEAQ. Trimming shortened V by 4 bases and J by 3 bases, and 15 bases separated the two germline ends. CDR3 length: 15 amino acids. This CDR3 is CASSSIDWPKETQYF. CDR3 nucleotide sequence: TGTGCCAGCAGCTCTATAGACTGGCCGAAAGAGACCCAGTACTTC.

The rearrangement links TRBV28 to TRBJ2-5, with D unclear. The CDR3 has 15 amino acids. The V end lost 6 bases, the J end lost 3 bases, and 17 bases lay between the germline ends. Per germline, CDR1 MDHEN and CDR2 SYDVKM. For the CDR3, the DNA is TGTGCCAGCAGCCCTACATGGGCGACCGAAGAGACCCAGTACTTC. This encodes CASSPTWATEETQYF.

This chain links TRBV11-2 with TRBJ2-7, with 8 positions matching TRBD2. CDR3 length: 14 residues. Germline CDR1 is SGHAT and CDR2 is FQNNGV. The junction had 4 bases not matched to a gene; V was cut back by 3 bases and J by 3 bases. The CDR3 DNA follows: TGTGCCAGCAGCTTCGCTAGCGGGTACTACGAGCAGTACTTC. Encoded protein: CASSFASGYYEQYF.

The CDR3 DNA follows: TGTGCCAGCAGCCCCCGGACAGGCACAGATACGCAGTATTTT. It codes for CASSPRTGTDTQYF. The V and J genes are TRBV5-6 and TRBJ2-3, with TRBD1 as a possible D gene (6 bases). Germline CDR1 reads SGHDT; CDR2 reads YYEEEE. The CDR3 has 14 residues. The germline V and J ends were trimmed by 4 bases and 1 base, with 10 bases remaining between them.

This chain uses TRBV15 with TRBJ2-7, with D tentatively TRBD2 (5 bases). The V end was cut by 6 bases, the J end by 5 bases, with 26 bases between. There are 17 residues in the CDR3. Germline CDR1 and CDR2: LNHNV and YYDKDF (reference sequence). CDR3: CATSSELVRVSSDEQYF. CDR3 in DNA: TGTGCCACCAGTTCTGAACTAGTCCGAGTGTCTAGTGACGAGCAGTACTTC.

The chain carries TRBV18 and TRBJ1-4; weak D call: TRBD1 (6 bases). Trimming pared 2 bases from V and 3 bases from J, leaving 10 bases between. The CDR3 loop spans 15 amino acids. Germline lookup yields CDR1 KGHSH and CDR2 LQKENI. The CDR3 DNA reads as TGTGCCAGCTCACCAGGGGGCCTTGCTAATGAAAAACTGTTTTTT. This codes for CASSPGGLANEKLFF.

This sequence joins TRBV19 and TRBJ2-1, with D perhaps TRBD1 (6 bases). CDR3 size: 15 residues. The V gene lost 6 bases and the J gene lost 2 bases, with 14 bases spanning the gap. CDR1 LNHDA and CDR2 SQIVND come from the germline V gene (reference sequence). The CDR3 DNA is TGTGCCAGTAGGACAACTACAGGGACCTACAATGAGCAGTTCTTC. It yields the protein CASRTTTGTYNEQFF.

CDR3 nucleotides: TGCGCCAGCAGCCCGAGGACAGGGTGGGGCGAGCAGTACTTC. Amino acid sequence: CASSPRTGWGEQYF. V usage is TRBV4-1 and J usage is TRBJ2-7, with TRBD1 matching over 8 bases. The CDR3 length is 14 residues. Germline trimming cut 4 bases from V and 6 bases from J; bases unmatched to any gene: 8. CDR1 and CDR2 (germline): MGHRA, YSYEKL.

The J gene is TRBJ2-3, the V gene TRBV10-2, with TRBD2 matching 8 bases. The CDR3 length is 14 residues. J gave up 4 bases and V 3 bases, and 3 bases lay outside the gene matches. The germline V gene has CDR1 WSHSY and CDR2 SAAADI. The DNA of the CDR3 is TGCGCCAGCAGTGAAAGCGGGGGAGCAGATACGCAGTATTTT. Translating it yields CASSESGGADTQYF.

The chain carries TRBV4-2 and TRBJ2-2, with D tentatively TRBD1 (5 bases). Germline-derived CDR1 and CDR2 are LGHNA and YNFKEQ. This CDR3 has 15 amino acids. V was pared by 4 bases and J by 2 bases, with 11 bases between. The CDR3 loop is CASSLLGPNTGELFF. The CDR3 DNA reads as TGTGCCAGCAGCCTGTTGGGGCCCAACACCGGGGAGCTGTTTTTT.

CDR3 DNA sequence: TGTGCCAGCACTTTGACCCGGCTAGCGAGGTTGACCCAGTACTTC. Its translation is CASTLTRLARLTQYF. The chain recombines TRBV2 with TRBJ2-5; a weak D match, TRBD2 (6 bases). Trimming shortened V by 7 bases and J by 7 bases, and 22 bases separated the two germline ends. The CDR3 runs 15 residues. Germline CDR1 SNHLY, CDR2 FYNNEI. The variable domain in full, completed from reference TRBV2 and TRBJ2-5, reads EPEVTQTPSHQVTQMGQEVILRCVPISNHLYFYWYRQILGQKVEFLVSFYNNEISEKSEIFDDQFSVERPDGSNFTLKIRSTKLEDSAMYFCASTLTRLARLTQYFGPGTRLLVL.

This clone was seen a single time. The CDR3 here is CASSPIPSGRVNNEQFF. The CDR3 region has the DNA TGCGCCAGCAGCCCTATTCCCAGCGGGAGGGTTAACAATGAGCAGTTCTTC. This chain links TRBV5-1 with TRBJ2-1; 10 bases match TRBD2. CDR3 length equals 17 residues. Germline assignment: CDR1 SGHRS and CDR2 YFSETQ. The junction had 12 bases not matched to a gene; V was cut back by 4 bases and J by 5 bases.

The V call is TRBV7-9, the J call TRBJ2-7; possibly TRBD2 for D (6 bases). This CDR3 contains 14 residues. V was shortened by 5 bases and J by 0 bases, with 11 bases between the two germline ends. CDR1 and CDR2 from the germline V gene are SEHNR and FQNEAQ (reference sequence). Written as DNA, the CDR3 is TGTGCCAGCAGCCCGTTCGGGGGCTCCTACGAGCAGTACTTC. Translated: CASSPFGGSYEQYF.

The chain recombines TRBV7-9 with TRBJ2-5, with D maybe TRBD1 (6 bases). CDR3 length: 15 residues. Germline CDR1 is SEHNR and CDR2 is FQNEAQ (reference sequence). V lost 6 bases to trimming and J lost 4 bases, with 18 bases between them. CDR3 in DNA: TGTGCCAGCAGACATTACAGGGCCGGTGGAGAGACCCAGTACTTC. Amino acids: CASRHYRAGGETQYF.

The chain couples TRBV5-5 to TRBJ1-5; 7 positions match TRBD1. The CDR3 has 16 residues. The V gene's germline CDR1 is SGHKS and CDR2 YYEKEE (reference sequence). V trimming: 4 bases; J trimming: 4 bases; junction bases outside the gene matches: 11. The CDR3 sequence: CASSPVAGGYNQPQHF. DNA of the CDR3: TGTGCCAGCAGCCCGGTGGCAGGGGGATATAATCAGCCCCAGCATTTT.

V is TRBV27 and J is TRBJ2-3; 9 bases map to TRBD2. Germline V gene data show CDR1 as MNHEY and CDR2 as SMNVEV (reference sequence). The CDR3 runs to 14 residues. V lost 6 bases, J lost 4 bases, and 5 bases stayed unmatched. The CDR3 here is CASRTSGYPDTQYF. The DNA of the CDR3 is TGTGCCAGCAGAACTAGCGGGTACCCAGATACGCAGTATTTT.

V is TRBV6-1 and J is TRBJ2-7, with no clear D. Germline V gives CDR1 MNHNS, CDR2 SASEGT. With 1 base removed from V and 0 bases from J, the gap between germline ends came to 10 bases. The CDR3 spans 15 residues. The chain's CDR3 is CASSEESMISYEQYF. DNA of the CDR3: TGTGCCAGCAGTGAAGAGAGTATGATCTCCTACGAGCAGTACTTC.